The sequence of this T cell receptor (beta chain) was determined in a study of shared clonotypes between healthy human individuals (TCRdb year 2020). Turning to the overall study: Three men and two women, aged 18 to 49 years, made up the cohort. For each donor, CD4 naive and CD4 memory were each run on three plates, CD8 naive on two plates, and CD8 memory on one plate. The study deeply sequenced blood TCR repertoires of about 5 healthy adults to estimate repertoire size and the extent of clonotype sharing between individuals. To increase sequencing depth and limit assay-specific biases, different laboratories used diverse techniques to prepare libraries and sequence TCR repertoires. Per donor, leukapheresis produced somewhere between about 0.94 and 9 billion PBMCs. Summary of the overall study and its limitations: Across a handful of donors, around 5.4% of naive CD4, roughly 3.8% of naive CD8, 2% to 2.5% of memory CD4, and approximately 0.4% of memory CD8 clonotypes were shared. Pairwise subsampling led to the expectation that sequencing depth would affect the degree of clonotype sharing among donors. Larger estimated clonotype richness was generally found for naive subsets than for memory subsets. The small number of donors limited the genetic and exposure-history diversity represented. Compared with non-shared clonotypes, clonotypes shared by all four sorted-subset donors had higher generation probabilities. Only blood was sampled, and tissue TCR repertoires likely differ from those in blood. Incomplete sequencing was indicated by rarefaction of sorted-subset datasets, despite the large sequencing depth.

Comments on this clone: Its antigen remains unidentified. It has no much larger one-base neighbor in the sample; base qualities were not kept.

For the CD8 naive samples, CD45RO-negative cells were positively selected for CCR7, yielding a CD45RA+CCR7+ population from which TemRA cells were excluded. Healthy HIV-negative adults with no recently reported acute infections or vaccinations were included as donors. Every donor was a Caucasian adult living in Nashville, Tennessee, USA. Blood was obtained by leukapheresis, after which PBMCs were separated by Ficoll-Histopaque density gradient centrifugation and cryopreserved in liquid nitrogen vapor phase. Purity and quantity of every magnetically sorted T cell population were checked by analytical flow cytometry. Genomic DNA was isolated from each sorted fraction and quantified by UV absorbance on a Nanodrop 2000c. The CDR3 runs 16 amino acids, cysteine and phenylalanine included. The entry retains the CDR3 DNA only, 48 bases that are in frame from base 1. From the germline V gene, CDR1 is MDHEN and CDR2 is SYDVKM. V ends up 6 bases short and J 2 bases short, with an unmatched junction base count of 11.

Using the deep immunoSEQ assay, multiplex PCR amplified TCR CDR3 regions from genomic DNA. Extracted genomic DNA from each cell subset was spread evenly across all wells of several immunoSEQ 96-well plates, with each plate serving as a replicate. For sorted subsets, about 200 ng genomic DNA, equal to tens of thousands of T cell genomes, was loaded into each replicate PCR. Purified libraries were measured with a Qubit 3.0 fluorometer, size-checked on a Bioanalyzer 2100, and measured again with the KAPA Library Quantification kit. Every immunoSEQ 96-well plate was sequenced on a separate single-read 150-cycle Illumina NextSeq 550 flow cell. For the original study's pipeline: The immunoSEQ output contained only junctional sequences without quality scores, so filtering could not match that applied to full-length reads. Sequences were annotated with PyIR, a Python wrapper for IgBLAST v1.9, using IMGT germline references to assign V/J genes and CDR3. Reads with weak V/J assignments (E-value above 1e-6), missing CDR3, stop codons, out-of-frame junctions, or ambiguous translated residues were removed. V3J clonotypes were defined by identical inferred V gene, J gene, and CDR3 amino acid sequence. To compute the percentage overlap between repertoires, the number of shared unique clonotypes was divided by the size of the smaller repertoire. Three approaches were used to assess repertoire richness: RTK rarefaction, the Chao1 estimator, and Recon v2.1 estimates of unobserved clonotypes. Generation probabilities for all TCRbeta clonotypes obtained by the gDNA method from a handful of donors were computed using OLGA. Sourced from immuneACCESS, this table was stored by TCRdb with only in-frame sequences that have V and J called. A share of the clones is absent; for the studies checked, an unresolved V gene accounts for under half, and the remainder has no known explanation. For V, J and clone size, that table is used; D and trimming come from the DNA. The sample table contains some 630,000 clones; only one count was recorded for roughly 96% of them. Roughly 0.1% of the sample is taken by the ten largest.

The specimen was naive CD8+ T cells sorted from blood. The cell subset or site tag for this specimen amounts to: CD45RA+CCR7+. The source is a woman aged 30 to 39 in good health. Recombination linked TRBV28 to TRBJ2-7, with 9 central nucleotides matching TRBD2. The nucleotide sequence is given as TGTGCCAGCAGGGGGGCGGGAGGGGGCAACCCCTACGAGCAGTACTTC. Protein translation: CASRGAGGGNPYEQYF.